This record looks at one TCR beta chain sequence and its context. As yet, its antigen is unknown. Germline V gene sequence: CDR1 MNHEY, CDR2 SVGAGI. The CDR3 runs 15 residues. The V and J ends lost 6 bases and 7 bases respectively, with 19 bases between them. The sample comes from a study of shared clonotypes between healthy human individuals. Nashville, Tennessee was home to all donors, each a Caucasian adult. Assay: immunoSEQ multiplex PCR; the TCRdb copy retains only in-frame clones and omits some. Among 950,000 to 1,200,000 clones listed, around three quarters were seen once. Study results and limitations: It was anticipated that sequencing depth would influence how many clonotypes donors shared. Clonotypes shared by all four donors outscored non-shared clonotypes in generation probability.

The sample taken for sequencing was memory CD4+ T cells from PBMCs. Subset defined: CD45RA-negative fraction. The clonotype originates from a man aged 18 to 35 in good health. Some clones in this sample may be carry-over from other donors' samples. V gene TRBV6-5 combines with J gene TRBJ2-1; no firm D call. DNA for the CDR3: TGTGCCAGCAGCGTACAGCCACCAAATTCTAATGAGCAGTTCTTC. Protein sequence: CASSVQPPNSNEQFF.